This TCR beta chain was found in a study of blood T cell repertoires in COVID-19. On the study more broadly: The United States, Italy and Spain supplied acute and convalescent COVID-19 samples. Sources were T cells, B-cell-depleted T cells, or PBMCs; the material itself was cDNA or gDNA.

The ends were cut back, 1 base at V and 10 bases at J, with 14 bases in the middle. The CDR3 has 14 amino acids. Per germline, CDR1 SGHTA and CDR2 FQGNSA. As processed by the authors: Estimated nucleated cell counts came from reference gene primer amplification. The method was immunoSEQ multiplex PCR; TCRdb's version includes in-frame clones alone and lacks a portion of them. V and J calls and clone size are copied from that table; D and trimming were computed from the DNA. The sample yields approximately 84,000 clones, about 80% seen once. The origin of this receptor is a man aged 50 to 60 with active or convalescent COVID-19. The source material was peripheral blood. This chain connects TRBV7-2 to TRBJ2-1, with a tentative D call TRBD2 (6 bases). The CDR3 nucleotides read TGTGCCAGCAGCTTAGGCTGGTCGGGGGTAGAGCAGTTCTTC. Residues: CASSLGWSGVEQFF.